This entry lists 2 T cell receptor beta chains sequenced from one sample in a study of spatial heterogeneity in lung cancer. The sample's time point: sample taken at primary tumor resection. Unsorted whole RNA of tumor, nontumor lung or frozen PBMC was sequenced. One entry per CDR3 protein, called by TCRdb with MiXCR from the 5' RACE reads. There are 40,000 to 45,000 distinct CDR3 sequences in the sample; approximately 6.5% occur only once, and around 43% lies in the top ten. Material: PBMCs, obtained at surgery. These receptors were collected from a female donor with early-stage non-small cell lung cancer.

This clonotype showed up many times. The chain couples TRBV12-3 or TRBV12-4 to TRBJ2-5; TRBD1 matches 7 bases. Losses at the gene ends were 4 bases for V and 3 bases for J; bases not matched to a gene: 5. CDR3 size: 14 residues. The CDR3 region is CASSWDRGEETQYF. The CDR3 DNA reads TGTGCCAGCAGTTGGGACAGAGGCGAAGAGACCCAGTACTTC.

This clonotype was counted ten times or more. J is TRBJ2-3 and V is TRBV29-1; D is undetermined. The germline CDR1 and CDR2 sequences are SQVTM and ANQGSEA. The V and J ends lost 6 bases and 0 bases respectively, with 13 bases between them. CDR3 size: 14 residues. The DNA for the CDR3 is TGCAGCGTGTCCTTGGGAACTAGCACAGATACGCAGTATTTT. Translating it yields CSVSLGTSTDTQYF.